Presented here are 14 T cell receptor beta chains from one specimen sequenced in a study of cytomegalovirus exposure and HLA in healthy donors. The PCR was carried out with 60 Vbeta primers and 13 Jbeta primers. Generated by immunoSEQ multiplex PCR, the TCRdb table keeps only in-frame clones and is missing some. The sample lists approximately 170,000 clones; roughly four fifths were seen once. The sample consisted of PBMCs. These receptor sequences come from a man aged 35-49 years in good health and CMV-seronegative.

This clone has only one observation. The chain joins TRBV9 to TRBJ2-1, with 15 positions matching TRBD2. This CDR3 contains 15 residues. V shed 4 bases, J shed 10 bases, and the junction held 6 bases outside the gene matches. Germline V gives CDR1 SGDLS, CDR2 YYNGEE. For the CDR3, the DNA is TGTGCCAGCAGCTTCGGACTAGCGGGAGGGATAGAGCAGTTCTTC. It yields the protein CASSFGLAGGIEQFF.

This clone turned up a few times. V and J are TRBV6-5 and TRBJ2-3; D may be TRBD2 (5 bases). V lost 2 bases, J lost 1 base, and 10 bases lay in between. The CDR3 length is 15 residues. The germline CDR1 and CDR2 sequences are MNHEY and SVGAGI. The CDR3 loop is CASSYGAGGTDTQYF. Written as DNA, the CDR3 is TGTGCCAGCAGTTACGGCGCGGGCGGCACAGATACGCAGTATTTT.

The chain employs TRBV9 and TRBJ2-2; D perhaps matches TRBD2 (6 bases). V shed 3 bases and J shed 5 bases, with 8 bases lying between them. Germline CDR1 SGDLS, CDR2 YYNGEE. CDR3 length equals 13 residues. The CDR3 nucleotides read TGTGCCAGCAGCGCCGCGGGAACCGGGGAGCTGTTTTTT. This gives the protein CASSAAGTGELFF.

Remarks on this clone: A junction boundary mismatches the germline segment, possibly from a read error. This rearrangement joins TRBV4-2 to TRBJ2-6; D may be TRBD2 (6 bases). The germline V gene has CDR1 LGHNA and CDR2 YNFKEQ. The CDR3 runs to 16 residues. CDR3 in amino acids: CASSQDSGSGANGLTF. The CDR3 nucleotides read TGTGCCAGCAGCCAAGATAGCGGCTCTGGGGCCAACGGCCTGACTTTC.

The V call is TRBV6-1, the J call TRBJ2-1; 8 nucleotides line up with TRBD1. CDR1 and CDR2 from the germline V gene are MNHNS and SASEGT. The CDR3 totals 15 residues. Trimming took 3 bases from V and 4 from J; bases not matched to a gene: 5. CDR3: CASSDGRGLYNEQFF. The CDR3 region has the DNA TGTGCCAGCAGTGACGGCAGGGGGCTTTACAATGAGCAGTTCTTC.

The chain combines TRBV7-2 with TRBJ1-1; D may be TRBD1 (5 bases). The V end lost 1 base, the J end lost 0 bases, and 9 bases lay between the germline ends. Germline assignment: CDR1 SGHTA and CDR2 FQGNSA. The CDR3 consists of 15 residues. The CDR3 loop is CASSLGGGLNTEAFF. The CDR3, as DNA: TGTGCCAGCAGCTTAGGGGGGGGGTTGAACACTGAAGCTTTCTTT. Variable domain in full (rest from reference TRBV7-2 and TRBJ1-1): GAGVSQSPSNKVTEKGKDVELRCDPISGHTALYWYRQSLGQGLEFLIYFQGNSAPDKSGLPSDRFSAERTGGSVSTLTIQRTQQEDSAVYLCASSLGGGLNTEAFFGQGTRLTVV.

This clone came up a few times. The genes are TRBV9 and TRBJ2-1, with 11 nucleotides matching TRBD1. J gave up 3 bases and V 3 bases, and 2 bases lay outside the gene matches. Germline CDR1 is SGDLS and CDR2 is YYNGEE. The CDR3 sequence is 15 residues long. The CDR3 nucleotides read TGTGCCAGCAGCGGGGGGACAGGGGGCTACAATGAGCAGTTCTTC. This encodes CASSGGTGGYNEQFF.

The V gene is TRBV5-1, the J gene TRBJ2-7, with D perhaps matching TRBD1 (5 bases). Germline V lookup: CDR1 SGHRS, CDR2 YFSETQ. The CDR3 loop spans 14 amino acids. V lost 3 bases, J lost 3 bases, and 13 bases lay in between. The DNA for the CDR3 is TGCGCCAGCAGCTCGGACATGGCCGGCTACGAGCAGTACTTC. The encoded protein is CASSSDMAGYEQYF.

This clone is a singleton in its sample. This sequence joins TRBV19 and TRBJ1-1, with D possibly TRBD1 on 5 matching bases. CDR1 is LNHDA, CDR2 SQIVND, per germline (reference sequence). Trimming took 2 bases from V and 2 from J, leaving 9 bases between them. This CDR3 has 14 residues. The CDR3: CASSIQGYNTEAFF. In DNA form, the CDR3 reads TGTGCCAGTAGTATACAGGGTTATAACACTGAAGCTTTCTTT.

This clone was recorded a few times. The gene calls are TRBV2 and TRBJ1-1; 9 nucleotides align to TRBD1. The V gene's germline CDR1 is SNHLY and CDR2 FYNNEI. After removal of 0 bases from V and 8 bases from J, the junction contained 10 bases not matched to a gene. This CDR3 spans 16 amino acids. CDR3 protein: CASSEASGQGKLEAFF. The CDR3 coding sequence is TGTGCCAGCAGTGAAGCGTCGGGACAGGGAAAATTGGAAGCTTTCTTT.

This clone appeared a single time. This chain links TRBV5-1 with TRBJ2-3; no reliable D call. V shed 5 bases and J shed 2 bases, with 15 bases lying between them. The CDR3 is 15 amino acids. Germline V lookup: CDR1 SGHRS, CDR2 YFSETQ. The CDR3 DNA reads TGCGCCAGCAGGGAAGACACAGTGAACACAGATACGCAGTATTTT. Its protein is CASREDTVNTDTQYF.

The V gene is TRBV21-1, the J gene TRBJ2-7; the DNA was not compared with TRBD2, the D call given in the table. TRBV21-1 is noted as a pseudogene. The CDR3 spans 14 residues. In DNA, the CDR3 is TGTGCCAGCAGCAAAGTGAGCGCGTACTACGAGCAGTACGTC. Translating gives CASSKVSAYYEQYV.

The chain combines TRBV7-8 with TRBJ2-2; 7 nucleotides line up with TRBD1. Germline lookup yields CDR1 SGHVS and CDR2 FQNEAQ. The CDR3 contains 16 residues. With V trimmed by 2 bases and J by 5 bases, 8 bases remained unmatched. As DNA, the CDR3 is TGTGCCAGCAGCTTAAGGGATAGGGGGCGAACCGGGGAGCTGTTTTTT. It translates to CASSLRDRGRTGELFF.

This clone was recorded once. This chain uses TRBV11-2 with TRBJ2-5, with TRBD2 matching over 8 bases. Germline V gene sequence: CDR1 SGHAT, CDR2 FQNNGV. The trim removed 4 bases at V and 2 bases at J, leaving 9 bases unmatched. This CDR3 region has 16 residues. The CDR3 sequence: CASSSPRASGQETQYF. DNA of the CDR3: TGTGCCAGCAGCTCCCCTAGGGCTAGCGGGCAAGAGACCCAGTACTTC.